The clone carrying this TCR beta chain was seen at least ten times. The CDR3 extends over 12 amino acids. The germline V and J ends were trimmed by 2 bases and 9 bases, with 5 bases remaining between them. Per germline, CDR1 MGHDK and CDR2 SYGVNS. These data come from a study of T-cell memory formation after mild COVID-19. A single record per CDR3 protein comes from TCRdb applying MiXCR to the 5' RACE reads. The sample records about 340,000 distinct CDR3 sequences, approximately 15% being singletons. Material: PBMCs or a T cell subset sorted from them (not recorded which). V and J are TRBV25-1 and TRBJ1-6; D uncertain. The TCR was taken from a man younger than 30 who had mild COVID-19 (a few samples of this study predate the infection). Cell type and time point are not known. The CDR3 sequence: CASSEVGSPLHF. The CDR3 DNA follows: TGTGCCAGCAGTGAAGTTGGTTCACCCCTCCACTTT. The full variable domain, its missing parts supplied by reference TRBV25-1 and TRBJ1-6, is EADIYQTPRYLVIGTGKKITLECSQTMGHDKMYWYQQDPGMELHLIHYSYGVNSTEKGDLSSESTVSRIRTEHFPLTLESARPSHTSQYLCASSEVGSPLHFGNGTRLTVT.